Listed here are 21 T cell receptor beta chains from one sample, sequenced in a study of blood T cell repertoires in COVID-19. Measured with immunoSEQ multiplex PCR; TCRdb has only the in-frame clones, and not every one. This table holds 140,000 to 150,000 clones, over 70% found once. The sample was PBMCs or T cells enriched from blood (not recorded which). These receptors were collected from a man in his sixties who had recovered from COVID-19.

CDR3 coding DNA: TGCGCCAGCAGCCTCTATTGGCGGGGGAACACTGAAGCTTTCTTT. It specifies CASSLYWRGNTEAFF. The chain uses TRBV4-1 and TRBJ1-1; D is ambiguous. V gave up 4 bases and J gave up 1 base, with 13 bases separating them. Per the germline V gene, CDR1 is MGHRA and CDR2 is YSYEKL. The CDR3 runs 15 residues.

V and J are TRBV4-2 and TRBJ1-5; TRBD1 agrees at 7 bases. The CDR3 runs to 14 residues. CDR1 is LGHNA, CDR2 YNFKEQ, per germline. V shed 4 bases and J 3 bases; nucleotides not matched to a gene: 3. The CDR3 DNA reads as TGTGCCAGCAGCCCGACAGGGATCAATCAGCCCCAGCATTTT. Translated, it gives CASSPTGINQPQHF.

The J gene is TRBJ1-1, the V gene TRBV5-1; possibly TRBD1 for D (5 bases). V gave up 3 bases and J gave up 2 bases, with 14 bases separating them. The CDR3 totals 15 residues. Per the germline V gene, CDR1 is SGHRS and CDR2 is YFSETQ. CDR3 coding DNA: TGCGCCAGCAGCTCGTCAGGGTTGGGAAACACTGAAGCTTTCTTT. The encoded protein is CASSSSGLGNTEAFF.

The V gene is TRBV7-8, the J gene TRBJ2-5; 8 bases fit TRBD2. Unmatched junction bases numbered 8, after V lost 6 bases and J lost 5 bases. Germline loops: CDR1 SGHVS, CDR2 FQNEAQ. The CDR3 totals 14 residues. CDR3 coding DNA: TGTGCCAGCAGGGAGAATAGCGGGACGGAGACCCAGTACTTC. This gives the protein CASRENSGTETQYF.

The chain joins TRBV10-3 to TRBJ1-4; D not certain. This CDR3 spans 13 amino acids. Trimming removed 4 bases from V and 6 bases from J, with 9 bases in between. From germline, CDR1 is ENHRY and CDR2 SYGVKD. CDR3 residues: CAISGRTDEKLFF. CDR3 bases: TGTGCCATCAGTGGTAGAACGGATGAAAAACTGTTTTTT.

The V gene is TRBV18, the J gene TRBJ1-6; 9 bases fit TRBD1. Germline V lookup: CDR1 KGHSH, CDR2 LQKENI. The ends lost 3 bases at V and 10 bases at J; junction bases unmatched: 10. CDR3 length: 16 residues. CDR3 sequence: CASSPRDRVQDSPLHF. The CDR3 nucleotides are TGTGCCAGCTCACCCCGGGACAGGGTACAAGACTCACCCCTCCACTTT.

This chain uses TRBV19 with TRBJ1-6; 7 nucleotides line up with TRBD1. Trimming at V came to 11 bases and at J to 6 bases, leaving 13 bases not matched to a gene. The CDR3 covers 15 residues. Germline-derived CDR1 and CDR2 are LNHDA and SQIVND (reference sequence). The CDR3 sequence is CAGRLMGTANSPLHF. In DNA form, the CDR3 reads TGTGCCGGAAGACTTATGGGGACAGCTAATTCACCCCTCCACTTT. The variable domain in full, completed from reference TRBV19 and TRBJ1-6, reads DGGITQSPKYLFRKEGQNVTLSCEQNLNHDAMYWYRQDPGQGLRLIYYSQIVNDFQKGDIAEGYSVSREKKESFPLTVTSAQKNPTAFYLCAGRLMGTANSPLHFGNGTRLTVT.

The chain combines TRBV27 with TRBJ1-2, with 9 positions matching TRBD1. The CDR3 runs to 12 residues. The junction had 2 bases not matched to a gene; V was cut back by 7 bases and J by 5 bases. Germline CDR1 is MNHEY and CDR2 is SMNVEV (reference sequence). The CDR3 DNA follows: TGTGCCAGCACTGGACAGGGGTATGGCTACACCTTC. This translates into CASTGQGYGYTF.

This sequence joins TRBV3-1 (or the pseudogene TRBV3-2) and TRBJ2-3; 8 bases are a match to TRBD2. The CDR3 extends over 16 amino acids. The germline V gene encodes CDR1 LGHDT and CDR2 YNNKEL (reference sequence). With 6 bases clipped from V and 2 bases from J, the junction kept 10 bases outside the gene matches. The CDR3 sequence: CASSPRSGGLTDTQYF. The CDR3 nucleotides read TGTGCCAGCAGTCCGAGGAGCGGGGGACTCACAGATACGCAGTATTTT.

By frequency in the sample, this clone is medium-sized (0.01 to 0.1%). The chain links TRBV30 to TRBJ1-6; the D gene is possibly TRBD1 (6 bases). Trimming took off 4 bases at V and 5 bases at J, with 12 bases between the two ends. Per the germline V gene, CDR1 is GTSNPN and CDR2 is SVGIG (reference sequence). The CDR3 sequence is 14 residues long. CDR3 region: CAWTGQSNNSPLHF. The CDR3 DNA reads TGTGCCTGGACAGGACAGTCGAATAATTCACCCCTCCACTTT. Full variable domain (missing parts from reference TRBV30 and TRBJ1-6): SQTIHQWPATLVQPVGSPLSLECTVEGTSNPNLYWYRQAAGRGLQLLFYSVGIGQISSEVPQNLSASRPQDRQFILSSKKLLLSDSGFYLCAWTGQSNNSPLHFGNGTRLTVT.

The chain couples TRBV12-3 or TRBV12-4 to TRBJ1-1; D uncertain. V was cut by 6 bases and J by 0 bases, with 8 bases left in between. This CDR3 has 13 amino acids. The CDR3 reads CASRGSMNTEAFF. The CDR3 nucleotides read TGTGCCAGCAGGGGCAGCATGAACACTGAAGCTTTCTTT.

This clone appeared a single time. The chain is built from TRBV5-1 and TRBJ2-3; D gene ambiguous. Germline V gene data show CDR1 as SGHRS and CDR2 as YFSETQ. Trimming removed 5 bases from V and 1 base from J, with 11 bases in between. The CDR3 is 14 amino acids. The CDR3 spells CASSPDLGTDTQYF. The CDR3 nucleotides are TGCGCCAGCAGTCCGGATCTAGGCACAGATACGCAGTATTTT. Full variable domain (remainder filled in from reference TRBV5-1 and TRBJ2-3): KAGVTQTPRYLIKTRGQQVTLSCSPISGHRSVSWYQQTPGQGLQFLFEYFSETQRNKGNFPGRFSGRQFSNSRSEMNVSTLELGDSALYLCASSPDLGTDTQYFGPGTRLTVL.

The J gene is TRBJ2-7, the V gene TRBV29-1, with TRBD1 matching 7 bases. This CDR3 comprises 12 residues. Germline V gene lookup returns CDR1 SQVTM and CDR2 ANQGSEA. V lost 7 bases and J lost 0; bases outside the gene matches: 3. CDR3 in DNA: TGCAGCGGATGGGACAGCTCCTACGAGCAGTACTTC. Its protein product is CSGWDSSYEQYF.

Only a few counts were recorded for this clone. The rearrangement uses TRBV11-3 and TRBJ1-5, with 10 bases identical to TRBD1. Trimming at V came to 0 bases and at J to 5 bases, leaving 4 bases not matched to a gene. Germline CDR1 and CDR2: SGHNT and YENEEA. This CDR3 contains 16 residues. DNA of the CDR3: TGTGCCAGCAGCTTAGATCGACAGGGGGCTTATCAGCCCCAGCATTTT. This gives the protein CASSLDRQGAYQPQHF. Looking up the rest from reference TRBV11-3 and TRBJ1-5 gives the full variable domain: EAGVVQSPRYKIIEKKQPVAFWCNPISGHNTLYWYLQNLGQGPELLIRYENEEAVDDSQLPKDRFSAERLKGVDSTLKIQPAELGDSAVYLCASSLDRQGAYQPQHFGDGTRLSIL.

The chain employs TRBV6-2 or TRBV6-3 and TRBJ2-2, with 8 bases that match TRBD1. Trimming took 2 bases from V and 7 from J; bases not matched to a gene: 6. The CDR3 has 15 amino acids. Germline assignment: CDR1 MNHEY and CDR2 SVGEGT. This chain's CDR3 is CASSYNQGAFGELFF. The CDR3 DNA is TGTGCCAGCAGTTACAATCAGGGGGCTTTCGGGGAGCTGTTTTTT.

The chain carries TRBV7-2 and TRBJ1-1; D not resolved. The V and J ends lost 2 bases and 4 bases respectively, with 5 bases between them. This CDR3 region has 12 residues. CDR1 is SGHTA, CDR2 FQGNSA, per germline. Here the CDR3 reads CASSLILTEAFF. CDR3 nucleotide sequence: TGTGCCAGCAGCTTAATTCTCACTGAAGCTTTCTTT. Using reference TRBV7-2 and TRBJ1-1 for the parts outside the CDR3, the full variable domain is GAGVSQSPSNKVTEKGKDVELRCDPISGHTALYWYRQSLGQGLEFLIYFQGNSAPDKSGLPSDRFSAERTGGSVSTLTIQRTQQEDSAVYLCASSLILTEAFFGQGTRLTVV.

V gene TRBV27 combines with J gene TRBJ2-7; 7 bases line up with TRBD2. The germline V gene encodes CDR1 MNHEY and CDR2 SMNVEV (reference sequence). The ends lost 2 bases at V and 4 bases at J; junction bases unmatched: 11. The CDR3 is 16 residues long. CDR3 sequence (DNA): TGTGCCAGCAGTTTAGCGGGGGTGGGGAGTAGGTACGAGCAGTACTTC. It encodes CASSLAGVGSRYEQYF.

The rearrangement links TRBV19 to TRBJ1-6; weak D call: TRBD1 (5 bases). V was trimmed by 3 bases and J by 15 bases, leaving 12 bases between them. The CDR3 is 12 residues long. From germline, CDR1 is LNHDA and CDR2 SQIVND (reference sequence). CDR3 DNA sequence: TGTGCCAGTAGTATGGCGGGGACCCTCCTCCACTTT. Its translation is CASSMAGTLLHF.

V is TRBV11-3 and J is TRBJ2-1, with D maybe TRBD2 (6 bases). From germline, CDR1 is SGHNT and CDR2 YENEEA. V gave up 5 bases and J gave up 5 bases, with 16 bases separating them. This CDR3 has 15 residues. The CDR3 sequence is CASSQTSGANNEQFF. Here the CDR3 DNA reads TGTGCCAGCAGCCAGACTAGTGGGGCCAACAATGAGCAGTTCTTC. The whole variable domain, filled in from reference TRBV11-3 and TRBJ2-1, reads EAGVVQSPRYKIIEKKQPVAFWCNPISGHNTLYWYLQNLGQGPELLIRYENEEAVDDSQLPKDRFSAERLKGVDSTLKIQPAELGDSAVYLCASSQTSGANNEQFFGPGTRLTVL.

The V call is TRBV10-3, the J call TRBJ2-7, with 11 bases fitting TRBD1. The CDR3 consists of 13 residues. The V segment lost 10 bases and the J segment 1 base; nucleotides outside the gene matches: 3. Germline V gene data show CDR1 as ENHRY and CDR2 as SYGVKD. In DNA form, the CDR3 reads TGTGCCAGTGGGACAGGGGGGTCCTACGAGCAGTACTTC. Its protein is CASGTGGSYEQYF.

The J gene is TRBJ2-1, the V gene TRBV6-5, with 11 positions matching TRBD2. CDR3 length: 15 residues. Trimming removed 6 bases from V and 7 bases from J; junction bases left unmatched: 8. The germline V gene encodes CDR1 MNHEY and CDR2 SVGAGI. The DNA of the CDR3 is TGTGCCAGCAGATCGACTAGCGGGAAATTAAATGAGCAGTTCTTC. The encoded protein is CASRSTSGKLNEQFF.